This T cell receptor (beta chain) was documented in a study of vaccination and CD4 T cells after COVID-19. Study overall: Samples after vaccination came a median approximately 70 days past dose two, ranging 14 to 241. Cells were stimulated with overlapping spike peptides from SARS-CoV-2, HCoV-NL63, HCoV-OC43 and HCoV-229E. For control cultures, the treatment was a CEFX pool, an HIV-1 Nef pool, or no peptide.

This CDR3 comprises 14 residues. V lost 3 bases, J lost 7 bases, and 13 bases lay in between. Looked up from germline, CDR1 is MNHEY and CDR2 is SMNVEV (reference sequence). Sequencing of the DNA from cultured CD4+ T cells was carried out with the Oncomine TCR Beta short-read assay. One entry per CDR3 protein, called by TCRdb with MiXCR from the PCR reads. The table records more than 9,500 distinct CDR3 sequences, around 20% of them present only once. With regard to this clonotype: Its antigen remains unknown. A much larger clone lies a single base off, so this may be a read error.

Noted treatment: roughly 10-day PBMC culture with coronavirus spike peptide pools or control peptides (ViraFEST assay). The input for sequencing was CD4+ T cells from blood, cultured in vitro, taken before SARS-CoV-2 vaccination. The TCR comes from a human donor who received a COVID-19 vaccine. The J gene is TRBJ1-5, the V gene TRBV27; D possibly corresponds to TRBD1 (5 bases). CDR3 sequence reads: CASSFRGVDQPQHF. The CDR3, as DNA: TGTGCCAGCAGTTTTAGAGGGGTGGACCAGCCCCAGCATTTT.